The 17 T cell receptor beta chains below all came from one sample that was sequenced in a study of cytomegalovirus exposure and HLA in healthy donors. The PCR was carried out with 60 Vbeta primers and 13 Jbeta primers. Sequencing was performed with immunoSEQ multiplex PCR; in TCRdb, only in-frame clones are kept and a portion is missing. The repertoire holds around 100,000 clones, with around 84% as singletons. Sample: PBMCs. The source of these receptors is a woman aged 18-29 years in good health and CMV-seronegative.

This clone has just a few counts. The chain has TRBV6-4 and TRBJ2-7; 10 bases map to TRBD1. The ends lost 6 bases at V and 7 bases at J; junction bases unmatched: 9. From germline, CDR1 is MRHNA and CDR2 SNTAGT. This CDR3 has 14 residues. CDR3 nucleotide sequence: TGTGCCAGCAGCCCGGGACAGGGGACGTTGGAGCAGTACTTC. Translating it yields CASSPGQGTLEQYF.

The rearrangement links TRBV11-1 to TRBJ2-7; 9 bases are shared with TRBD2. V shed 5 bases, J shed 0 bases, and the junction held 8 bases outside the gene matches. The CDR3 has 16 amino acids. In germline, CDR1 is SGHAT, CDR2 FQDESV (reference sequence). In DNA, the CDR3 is TGTGCCAGCAGCGGTTTAGCGGGAGAGAACTCCTACGAGCAGTACTTC. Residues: CASSGLAGENSYEQYF.

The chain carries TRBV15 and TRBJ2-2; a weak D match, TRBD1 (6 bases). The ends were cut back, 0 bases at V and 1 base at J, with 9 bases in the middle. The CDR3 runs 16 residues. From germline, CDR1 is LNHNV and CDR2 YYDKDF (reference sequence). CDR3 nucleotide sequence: TGTGCCACCAGCAGAGAAGGGGGACAGAACACCGGGGAGCTGTTTTTT. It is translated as CATSREGGQNTGELFF.

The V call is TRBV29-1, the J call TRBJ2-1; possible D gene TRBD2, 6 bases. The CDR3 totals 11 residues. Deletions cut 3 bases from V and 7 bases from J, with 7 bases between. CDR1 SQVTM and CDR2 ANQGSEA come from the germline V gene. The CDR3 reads CSVDGGNEQFF. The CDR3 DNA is TGCAGCGTTGATGGGGGGAATGAGCAGTTCTTC.

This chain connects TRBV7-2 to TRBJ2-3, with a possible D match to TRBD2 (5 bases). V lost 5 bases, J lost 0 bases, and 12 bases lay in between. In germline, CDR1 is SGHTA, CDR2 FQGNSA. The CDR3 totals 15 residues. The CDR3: CASSRDYLSTDTQYF. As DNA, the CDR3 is TGTGCCAGCAGCCGCGACTACCTTAGCACAGATACGCAGTATTTT.

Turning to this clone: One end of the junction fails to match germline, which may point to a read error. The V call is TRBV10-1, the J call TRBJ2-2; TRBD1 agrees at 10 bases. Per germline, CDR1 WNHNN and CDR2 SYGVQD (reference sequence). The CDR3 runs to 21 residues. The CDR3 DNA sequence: TGCGCCAGCAGTGACCTGCTCGGGACAGGGGAAGGTACGGAGAACGCCGGGGAGCTGTTTTTT. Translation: CASSDLLGTGEGTENAGELFF.

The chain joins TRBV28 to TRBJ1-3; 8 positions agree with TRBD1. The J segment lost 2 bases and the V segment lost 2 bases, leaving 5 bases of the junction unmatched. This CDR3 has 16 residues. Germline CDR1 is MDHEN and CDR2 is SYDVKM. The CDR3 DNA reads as TGTGCCAGCAGTTTAGAAGGCAGGGGGCCTGGAAACACCATATATTTT. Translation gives CASSLEGRGPGNTIYF.

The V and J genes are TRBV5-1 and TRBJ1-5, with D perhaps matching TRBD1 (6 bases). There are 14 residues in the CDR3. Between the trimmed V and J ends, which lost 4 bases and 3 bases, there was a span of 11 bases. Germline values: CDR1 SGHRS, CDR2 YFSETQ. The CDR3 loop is CASSPGQSNQPQHF. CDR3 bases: TGCGCCAGCAGCCCAGGACAGTCCAATCAGCCCCAGCATTTT.

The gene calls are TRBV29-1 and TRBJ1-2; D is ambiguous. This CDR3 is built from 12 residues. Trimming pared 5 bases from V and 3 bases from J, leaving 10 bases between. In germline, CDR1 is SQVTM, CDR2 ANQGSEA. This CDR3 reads CSVTDYHYGYTF. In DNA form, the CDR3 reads TGCAGCGTTACCGACTACCACTATGGCTACACCTTC.

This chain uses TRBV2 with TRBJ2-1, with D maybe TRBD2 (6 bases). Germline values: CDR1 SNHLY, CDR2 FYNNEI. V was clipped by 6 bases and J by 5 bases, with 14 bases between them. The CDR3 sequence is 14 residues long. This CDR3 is CASRRLVLDNEQFF. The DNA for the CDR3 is TGTGCCAGCAGGCGACTAGTATTGGACAATGAGCAGTTCTTC.

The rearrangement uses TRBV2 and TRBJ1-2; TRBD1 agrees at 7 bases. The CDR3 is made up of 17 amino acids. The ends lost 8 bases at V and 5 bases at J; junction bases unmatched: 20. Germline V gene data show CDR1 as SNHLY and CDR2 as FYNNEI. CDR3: CASPGPLDRASVYGYTF. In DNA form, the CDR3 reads TGTGCCAGCCCAGGGCCCCTTGACAGGGCATCAGTGTATGGCTACACCTTC.

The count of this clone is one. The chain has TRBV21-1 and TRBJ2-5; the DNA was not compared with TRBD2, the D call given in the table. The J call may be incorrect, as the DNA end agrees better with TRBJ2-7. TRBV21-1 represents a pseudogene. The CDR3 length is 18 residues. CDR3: CASSKLQSFGSPRYEQYF. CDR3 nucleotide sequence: TGTGCCAGCAGCAAATTGCAATCTTTCGGGAGTCCACGCTACGAGCAGTACTTC.

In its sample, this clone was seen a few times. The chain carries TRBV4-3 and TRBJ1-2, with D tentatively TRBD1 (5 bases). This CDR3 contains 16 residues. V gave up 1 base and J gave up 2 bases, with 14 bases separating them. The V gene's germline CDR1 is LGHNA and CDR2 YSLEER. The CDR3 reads CASSQGHRQSNYGYTF. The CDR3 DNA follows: TGCGCCAGCAGCCAAGGCCATCGACAGTCCAACTATGGCTACACCTTC.

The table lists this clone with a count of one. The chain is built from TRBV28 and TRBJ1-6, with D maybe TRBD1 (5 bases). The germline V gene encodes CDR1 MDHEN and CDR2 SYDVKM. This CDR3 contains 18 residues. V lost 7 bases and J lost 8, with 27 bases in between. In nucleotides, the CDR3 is TGTGCCAGCACCTCCTCGGGGAGGGACGGGGTCTCGGATTCACCCCTCCACTTT. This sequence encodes CASTSSGRDGVSDSPLHF.

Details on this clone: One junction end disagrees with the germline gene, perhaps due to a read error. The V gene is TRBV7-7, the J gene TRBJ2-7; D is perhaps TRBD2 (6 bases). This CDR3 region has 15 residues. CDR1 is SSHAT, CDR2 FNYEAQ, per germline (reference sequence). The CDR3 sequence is CASSLAAGPNYEQYF. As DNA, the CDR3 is TGTGCTAGCAGCTTAGCGGCGGGACCTAACTACGAGCAGTACTTC.

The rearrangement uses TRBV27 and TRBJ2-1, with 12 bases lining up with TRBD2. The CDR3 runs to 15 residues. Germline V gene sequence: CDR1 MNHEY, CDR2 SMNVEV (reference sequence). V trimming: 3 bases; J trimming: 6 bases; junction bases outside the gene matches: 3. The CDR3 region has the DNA TGTGCCAGCAGTTTGACTAGCGGGAGATCCAATGAGCAGTTCTTC. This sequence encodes CASSLTSGRSNEQFF.

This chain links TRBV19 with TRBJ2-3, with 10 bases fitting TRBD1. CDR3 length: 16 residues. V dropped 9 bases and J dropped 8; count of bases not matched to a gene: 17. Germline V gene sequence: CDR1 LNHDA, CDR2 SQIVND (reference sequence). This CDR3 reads CASSKTGTGAQGTQYF. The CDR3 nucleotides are TGTGCCAGCTCAAAGACCGGGACAGGGGCCCAAGGTACGCAGTATTTT.